This T cell receptor (beta chain) was sequenced in a study of shared clonotypes between healthy human individuals. Here immunoSEQ multiplex PCR was the method, and the copy in TCRdb shows in-frame clones only, minus some. Of 2.3 million or so clones in the sample, over 85% are singletons; the top ten hold 0.35% to 0.5%. CDR3 size: 16 residues. V was clipped by 4 bases and J by 0 bases; unmatched bases: 6. CDR1 and CDR2 from the germline V gene are MNHEY and SMNVEV (reference sequence). This receptor was obtained from a man in his late teens or twenties in good health. Some clones in this sample may be carry-over from other donors' samples. This sequence joins TRBV27 and TRBJ2-7; 10 nucleotides line up with TRBD1. Sequenced sample: naive CD4+ T cells from PBMCs. Subset in this sample: CD45RA+ positively selected. The CDR3: CASSSLGTGDSYEQYF. CDR3 DNA: TGTGCCAGCAGTTCCCTCGGGACAGGGGACTCCTACGAGCAGTACTTC.